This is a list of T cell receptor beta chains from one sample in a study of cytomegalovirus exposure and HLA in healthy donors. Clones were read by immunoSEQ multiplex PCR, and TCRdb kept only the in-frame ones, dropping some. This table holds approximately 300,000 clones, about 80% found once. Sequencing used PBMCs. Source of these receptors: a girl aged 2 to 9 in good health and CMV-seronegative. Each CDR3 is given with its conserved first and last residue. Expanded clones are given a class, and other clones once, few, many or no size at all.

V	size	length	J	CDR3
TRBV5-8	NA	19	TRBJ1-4	CASSYTLGTAGDTNEKLFF
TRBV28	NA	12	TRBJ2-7	CASSTRAYEQYF
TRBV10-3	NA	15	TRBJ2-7	CATRHTQARGVEQYF
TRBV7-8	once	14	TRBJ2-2	CASSLLGNTGELFF
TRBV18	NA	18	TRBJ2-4	CASSAATPQGDLKNIQYF
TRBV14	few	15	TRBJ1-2	CASSQVRDSSWGYTF
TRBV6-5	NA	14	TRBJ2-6	CASSQGTGANVLTF
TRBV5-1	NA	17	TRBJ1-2	CASSPFNPQLPNYGYTF
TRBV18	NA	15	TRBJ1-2	CASSPSAEGGEGYTF
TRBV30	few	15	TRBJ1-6	CAWSGQGAGNSPLHF
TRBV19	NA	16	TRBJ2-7	CASSIRPTGRSYEQYF
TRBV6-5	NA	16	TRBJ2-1	CASSYSGGGPYNEQFF
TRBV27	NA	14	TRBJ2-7	CASSFVGHSYEQYF
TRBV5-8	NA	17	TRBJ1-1	CASSLAWGGRDSTEAFF
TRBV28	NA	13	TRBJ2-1	CASSLAGEDEGFF
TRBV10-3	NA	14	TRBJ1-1	CAISESRGGVEAFF
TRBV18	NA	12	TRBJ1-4	CASSPMGRKLFF
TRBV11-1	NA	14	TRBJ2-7	CASSLTGSGYEQYF
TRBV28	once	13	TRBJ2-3	CASRWASTDTQYF
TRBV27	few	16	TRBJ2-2	CASRSTRQFLTGELFF
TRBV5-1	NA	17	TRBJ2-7	CASSLIIGSSFSYEQYF
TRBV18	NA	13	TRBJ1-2	CASSVDRDYGYTF
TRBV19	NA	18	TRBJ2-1	CASTTSGSLDNPYNEQFF
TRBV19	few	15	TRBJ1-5	CASSIPGQGSQPQHF
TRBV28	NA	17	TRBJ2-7	CASSSIFRGLGPTEQYF
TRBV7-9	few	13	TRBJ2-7	CASSLQGAYEQYF
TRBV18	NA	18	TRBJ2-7	CASSPRQGGFAGGYEQYF
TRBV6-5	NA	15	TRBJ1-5	CATSNAGSHNQPQHF
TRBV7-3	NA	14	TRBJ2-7	CASAPSGSSYEQYF
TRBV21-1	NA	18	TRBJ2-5	CASSDGTSGLSNGETQYF
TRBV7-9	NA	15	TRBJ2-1	CASSSPGTAYNEQFF
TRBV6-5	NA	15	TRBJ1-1	CASSYSNAMNTEAFF
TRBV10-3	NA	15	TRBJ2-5	CAISTREAGGETQYF
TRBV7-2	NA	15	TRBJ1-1	CASSLGATLNTEAFF
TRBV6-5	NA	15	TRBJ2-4	CASSYQRQGKGIQYF
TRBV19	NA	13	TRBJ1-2	CASSMAPGIDYTF
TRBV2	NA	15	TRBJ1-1	CASSGGRGLGSEAFF
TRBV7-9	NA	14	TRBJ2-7	CASSLYPLTYEQYF
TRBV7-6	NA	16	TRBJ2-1	CASSLRGAGSYNEQFF
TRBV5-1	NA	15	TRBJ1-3	CASSLAFNSGNTIYF
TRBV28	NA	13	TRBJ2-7	CASSLLSSYEQYF
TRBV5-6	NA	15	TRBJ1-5	CASSFSAGWNQPQHF
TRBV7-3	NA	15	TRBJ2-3	CASSLGAGHMDTQYF
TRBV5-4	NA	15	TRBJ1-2	CASSLGGLTNYGYTF
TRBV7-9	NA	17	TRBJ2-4	CASSPGSGGMAKNIQYF
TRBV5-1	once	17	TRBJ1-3	CASSLAGGLHSGNTIYF
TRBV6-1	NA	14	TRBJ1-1	CASSEGDRGTEAFF